These 20 T cell receptor beta chains were all obtained from the same sample, sequenced in a study of T-cell reconstitution after alpha-beta-depleted transplantation in children. Preparing the TCRbeta library involved the use of unique molecular identifiers. TCRdb called the PCR reads again in MiXCR, with one record for every CDR3 protein. In the table there are more than 550,000 distinct CDR3 sequences, more than 9% of which are singletons. The specimen was PBMCs from the stem cell graft donor, collected from the stem cell graft. Receptors were obtained from a human donor who donated a stem cell graft to a child with acute myeloid leukemia.

This clonotype was seen a handful of times. This chain connects TRBV20-1 to TRBJ2-3; maybe TRBD2 (5 bases). This CDR3 is 10 amino acids long. V was pared by 6 bases and J by 13 bases, with 14 bases between. CDR1 and CDR2 from the germline V gene are DFQATT and SNEGSKA (reference sequence). CDR3 sequence (DNA): TGCAGTGCGCCCCGGGAAGTGGAGTATTTT. Amino acid sequence: CSAPREVEYF.

This clonotype has a count of ten or more. The chain uses TRBV9 and TRBJ2-6; D ambiguous. The CDR3 has 13 amino acids. Looked up from germline, CDR1 is SGDLS and CDR2 is YYNGEE. Trimming stripped 0 bases from V and 4 bases from J, with 2 bases between. The CDR3 region has the DNA TGTGCCAGCAGCGTAGAGGGGGCCAACGTCCTGACTTTC. Protein product: CASSVEGANVLTF.

This clonotype showed up just a few times. CDR3 sequence (DNA): TGTGCCAGCAGTTCCCCGGGACACTATACCGGGGAGCTGTTTTTT. Encoded protein: CASSSPGHYTGELFF. The chain carries TRBV28 and TRBJ2-2; D is perhaps TRBD1 (6 bases). The V end was cut by 4 bases, the J end by 5 bases, with 14 bases between. Germline assignment: CDR1 MDHEN and CDR2 SYDVKM. This CDR3 has 15 residues.

This chain uses TRBV28 with TRBJ2-1, with TRBD2 identical over 9 bases. This CDR3 spans 17 amino acids. The germline CDR1 and CDR2 sequences are MDHEN and SYDVKM. J gave up 5 bases and V 8 bases, and 16 bases lay outside the gene matches. CDR3 loop: CASWPPGQREVDNEQFF. The CDR3 DNA follows: TGTGCCAGCTGGCCCCCGGGTCAGCGGGAGGTGGACAATGAGCAGTTCTTC.

This clonotype has a count of ten or more. The chain is built from TRBV29-1 and TRBJ2-5; 7 bases agree with TRBD2. Germline CDR1 and CDR2: SQVTM and ANQGSEA. The CDR3 consists of 14 residues. V was clipped by 5 bases and J by 1 base; unmatched bases: 7. CDR3 nucleotide sequence: TGCAGCGTTTTCGGTGGGAGGGCCCAAGAGACCCAGTACTTC. Encoded protein: CSVFGGRAQETQYF.

The chain recombines TRBV20-1 with TRBJ2-7; a possible D gene is TRBD2 (5 bases). This CDR3 has 12 amino acids. The V end was cut by 7 bases, the J end by 2 bases, with 12 bases between. CDR1 is DFQATT, CDR2 SNEGSKA, per germline (reference sequence). The CDR3 nucleotides are TGCAGTGGCAGACGGGGTCCCTACGAGCAGTACTTC. It is translated as CSGRRGPYEQYF.

This clonotype was counted only a few times. The gene calls are TRBV18 and TRBJ2-2, with a weak D call TRBD1 (6 bases). V lost 2 bases and J lost 1, with 14 bases in between. CDR3 length: 17 amino acids. CDR1 is KGHSH and CDR2 is LQKENI in the germline V gene. As DNA, the CDR3 is TGTGCCAGCTCACCATTTACAGGGACCTTGAACACCGGGGAGCTGTTTTTT. The encoded protein is CASSPFTGTLNTGELFF.

This clonotype was counted between two and nine times. J is TRBJ2-5 and V is TRBV4-2; possibly TRBD2 for D (5 bases). From germline, CDR1 is LGHNA and CDR2 YNFKEQ. The CDR3 has 17 amino acids. Deletions cut 1 base from V and 3 bases from J, with 18 bases between. The CDR3 sequence: CASSQVGGQSHKETQYF. The CDR3 DNA is TGTGCCAGCAGCCAAGTCGGAGGCCAATCCCACAAAGAGACCCAGTACTTC.

The chain has TRBV7-2 and TRBJ2-4; D is possibly TRBD1 (5 bases). This CDR3 is built from 17 residues. CDR1 SGHTA and CDR2 FQGNSA come from the germline V gene. V was cut by 0 bases and J by 0 bases, with 12 bases left in between. The CDR3: CASSLATGALAKNIQYF. CDR3 in DNA: TGTGCCAGCAGCTTAGCCACAGGCGCACTAGCCAAAAACATTCAGTACTTC.

The chain carries TRBV7-2 and TRBJ2-3; D unclear. The germline gives CDR1 SGHTA, CDR2 FQGNSA. V lost 3 bases and J lost 7, with 8 bases in between. The CDR3 totals 12 residues. Here the CDR3 DNA reads TGTGCCAGCAGCTTGGCTATTCATACGCAGTATTTT. Translated: CASSLAIHTQYF. The full variable domain, its missing parts supplied by reference TRBV7-2 and TRBJ2-3, is GAGVSQSPSNKVTEKGKDVELRCDPISGHTALYWYRQSLGQGLEFLIYFQGNSAPDKSGLPSDRFSAERTGGSVSTLTIQRTQQEDSAVYLCASSLAIHTQYFGPGTRLTVL.

At least ten counts were recorded for this clonotype. This chain links TRBV5-1 with TRBJ2-3; unclear D gene. Germline CDR1 reads SGHRS; CDR2 reads YFSETQ. Trimming left V 1 base short and J 0 bases short, with 15 bases between. The CDR3 extends over 17 amino acids. The CDR3 DNA sequence: TGCGCCAGCAGCTTGAGTAGGGATCAAAGTAGCACAGATACGCAGTATTTT. Encoded protein: CASSLSRDQSSTDTQYF.

V is TRBV29-1 and J is TRBJ2-1, with a weak D call TRBD2 (6 bases). V was cut by 6 bases and J by 9 bases, with 18 bases left in between. The CDR3 runs 13 residues. Germline CDR1 reads SQVTM; CDR2 reads ANQGSEA. Here the CDR3 reads CSVHRDSAGEQFF. Here the CDR3 DNA reads TGCAGCGTACATCGGGACTCTGCTGGTGAGCAGTTCTTC.

This clonotype was seen repeatedly, ten times or more. The gene calls are TRBV20-1 and TRBJ2-1; no clear D gene. The V gene's germline CDR1 is DFQATT and CDR2 SNEGSKA (reference sequence). The CDR3 extends over 15 amino acids. Trimming pared 3 bases from V and 2 bases from J, leaving 14 bases between. The CDR3 protein is CSASPLQVAYNEQFF. The CDR3 DNA reads TGCAGTGCTAGTCCCCTGCAGGTTGCCTACAATGAGCAGTTCTTC.

This clonotype was recorded a few times. The chain joins TRBV5-1 to TRBJ1-4; no definite D call. Trimming cost V 4 bases and J 6 bases, with 19 bases left between them. The germline V gene encodes CDR1 SGHRS and CDR2 YFSETQ. This CDR3 has 16 residues. The CDR3 loop reads CASSLSEVTGHEKLFF. CDR3 DNA sequence: TGCGCCAGCAGCCTCTCGGAAGTAACGGGCCATGAAAAACTGTTTTTT.

A word on this clonotype: This may stem from a read error, because a much larger clone lies one nucleotide away. The chain recombines TRBV6-7 with TRBJ2-7; 7 bases are shared with TRBD2. TRBV6-7 is sorted into the ORF group, with uncertain function. The CDR3 is 16 amino acids. CDR3 DNA: TGTGCCATCAGTCTTTCGAACGGGGGGAGCTCCTACGAGCAGTACTTC. It is translated as CAISLSNGGSSYEQYF.

The sample holds many counts of this clonotype. The rearrangement uses TRBV4-2 and TRBJ1-1, with D uncertain. V was trimmed by 2 bases and J by 1 base, leaving 14 bases between them. CDR3 length: 16 amino acids. CDR1 and CDR2 (germline): LGHNA, YNFKEQ. CDR3 in DNA: TGTGCCAGCAGCCAAAGGTGGAGTACCCCGAACACTGAAGCTTTCTTT. Translating gives CASSQRWSTPNTEAFF.

This clonotype was seen at least ten times. The V call is TRBV6-1, the J call TRBJ2-1, with a weak D call TRBD2 (6 bases). Germline CDR1 reads MNHNS; CDR2 reads SASEGT. Trimming removed 0 bases from V and 10 bases from J, with 16 bases in between. This CDR3 contains 15 residues. CDR3: CASSEAGGGLGEQFF. CDR3 nucleotide sequence: TGTGCCAGCAGTGAAGCGGGGGGAGGTCTAGGAGAGCAGTTCTTC.

In this sample, this clonotype turned up many times. The chain joins TRBV5-1 to TRBJ2-3; 9 bases map to TRBD2. The CDR3 loop spans 15 amino acids. J gave up 6 bases and V 0 bases, and 5 bases lay outside the gene matches. Per the germline V gene, CDR1 is SGHRS and CDR2 is YFSETQ. The CDR3, as DNA: TGCGCCAGCAGCTTGGTTTTAGCGGGAGACGATACGCAGTATTTT. As protein: CASSLVLAGDDTQYF.

The sample holds a few counts of this clonotype. The chain uses TRBV7-9 and TRBJ2-1; 8 bases map to TRBD1. Germline-derived CDR1 and CDR2 are SEHNR and FQNEAQ (reference sequence). The trim removed 2 bases at V and 6 bases at J, leaving 3 bases unmatched. The CDR3 length is 14 residues. CDR3 DNA: TGTGCCAGCAGCTTAACAGGGGGTCTCAATGAGCAGTTCTTC. The encoded protein is CASSLTGGLNEQFF. Full variable domain (outside the CDR3, taken from reference TRBV7-9 and TRBJ2-1): DTGVSQNPRHKITKRGQNVTFRCDPISEHNRLYWYRQTLGQGPEFLTYFQNEAQLEKSRLLSDRFSAERPKGSFSTLEIQRTEQGDSAMYLCASSLTGGLNEQFFGPGTRLTVL.

This clonotype was detected a few times. V is TRBV15 and J is TRBJ2-1; no definite D call. The CDR3 extends over 13 amino acids. Per germline, CDR1 LNHNV and CDR2 YYDKDF (reference sequence). Deletions cut 0 bases from V and 10 bases from J, with 10 bases between. CDR3 sequence (DNA): TGTGCCACCAGCAGAGATCCGGGCCGGGAGCAGTTCTTC. As protein: CATSRDPGREQFF.